A single sample is the source of the 22 T cell receptor beta chains below, sequenced in a study of blood T cell repertoires in COVID-19. Some clones are missing from TCRdb's copy, which holds only in-frame ones; the method was immunoSEQ multiplex PCR. The sample includes around 78,000 clones, 90% of them seen just once. Sequencing input: peripheral blood. The receptor source for this set is a woman in her forties or fifties in a cohort sampled during active COVID-19.

This chain joins TRBV10-2 and TRBJ1-1, with D maybe TRBD1 (5 bases). The V gene lost 8 bases and the J gene lost 0 bases, with 10 bases spanning the gap. The germline V gene has CDR1 WSHSY and CDR2 SAAADI. The CDR3 is 13 amino acids. The chain's CDR3 is CASLGGMNTEAFF. CDR3 nucleotide sequence: TGCGCCAGCTTGGGGGGAATGAACACTGAAGCTTTCTTT.

This clone came up a few times. This chain joins TRBV7-3 and TRBJ1-6, with a tentative D call TRBD1 (5 bases). The V gene's germline CDR1 is SGHTA and CDR2 FQGTGA. With 5 bases removed from V and 10 bases from J, the gap between germline ends came to 12 bases. This CDR3 comprises 13 residues. DNA of the CDR3: TGTGCCAGCAGCCCTGGTCAGGGCTCACCCCTCCACTTT. Encoded protein: CASSPGQGSPLHF.

The V and J genes are TRBV5-8 and TRBJ2-7; TRBD1 aligns across 7 bases. The V and J ends lost 4 bases and 1 base, in that order; junction bases with no gene match: 5. Germline V lookup: CDR1 SGHTS, CDR2 YDEGEE. CDR3 length equals 14 residues. The CDR3, as DNA: TGTGCCAGCAGCCGGACAGGTTTTTCCTACGAGCAGTACTTC. Residues: CASSRTGFSYEQYF.

The chain joins TRBV18 to TRBJ2-3; the match to TRBD1 covers 7 bases. Trimming took 5 bases from V and 0 from J; bases not matched to a gene: 5. The CDR3 has 15 residues. From germline, CDR1 is KGHSH and CDR2 LQKENI. This CDR3 reads CASSANRGSTDTQYF. CDR3 bases: TGTGCCAGCTCAGCCAACAGGGGAAGCACAGATACGCAGTATTTT.

The chain links TRBV7-6 to TRBJ2-3, with TRBD1 matching 7 bases. This CDR3 comprises 18 residues. The ends lost 1 base at V and 4 bases at J; junction bases unmatched: 14. Germline values: CDR1 SGHVS, CDR2 FNYEAQ. The CDR3 bases are TGTGCCAGCAGCTTAGTACCTAGGGGGCAGGGGAGTCCAGATACGCAGTATTTT. It translates to CASSLVPRGQGSPDTQYF.

The chain links TRBV10-2 to TRBJ2-5; weak D call: TRBD2 (6 bases). The V gene lost 8 bases and the J gene lost 2 bases, with 12 bases spanning the gap. This CDR3 contains 13 residues. The germline V gene has CDR1 WSHSY and CDR2 SAAADI. The CDR3 region is CASRRALQETQYF. CDR3 nucleotides: TGCGCCAGCCGGAGGGCCCTACAAGAGACCCAGTACTTC.

The genes are TRBV5-1 and TRBJ2-3; 8 bases match TRBD1. The CDR3 is made up of 15 amino acids. After removal of 0 bases from V and 4 bases from J, the junction contained 4 bases not matched to a gene. Germline lookup yields CDR1 SGHRS and CDR2 YFSETQ. CDR3 residues: CASSLGQGISDTQYF. CDR3 nucleotide sequence: TGCGCCAGCAGCTTGGGACAGGGGATTTCAGATACGCAGTATTTT.

The gene calls are TRBV28 and TRBJ2-5; 8 positions agree with TRBD1. Germline loops: CDR1 MDHEN, CDR2 SYDVKM. The CDR3 spans 13 residues. The V and J ends lost 5 bases and 3 bases, in that order; junction bases with no gene match: 2. The CDR3: CASSEQGEETQYF. The CDR3 DNA is TGTGCCAGCAGTGAACAGGGGGAAGAGACCCAGTACTTC.

Remarks on this clone: Mismatch with germline at one junction end may stem from a read error. The J gene is TRBJ2-3, the V gene TRBV3-1 (or the pseudogene TRBV3-2); D possibly corresponds to TRBD2 (6 bases). The germline V gene encodes CDR1 LGHDT and CDR2 YNNKEL (reference sequence). CDR3 length equals 13 residues. CDR3 nucleotides: TGCTCAGTCGGAGGGCCGGGCACAGATACGCAGTATTTT. This translates into CSVGGPGTDTQYF.

In this sample, this clone turned up once. The chain joins TRBV28 to TRBJ1-5, with a tentative D call TRBD1 (6 bases). In germline, CDR1 is MDHEN, CDR2 SYDVKM. This CDR3 comprises 17 residues. V gave up 5 bases and J gave up 5 bases, with 22 bases separating them. CDR3 nucleotides: TGTGCCAGCAGTGCCCAACTCCGGGCAGGGGCACATCAGCCCCAGCATTTT. Amino acid sequence: CASSAQLRAGAHQPQHF. Supplemented by reference TRBV28 and TRBJ1-5, the full variable domain reads DVKVTQSSRYLVKRTGEKVFLECVQDMDHENMFWYRQDPGLGLRLIYFSYDVKMKEKGDIPEGYSVSREKKERFSLILESASTNQTSMYLCASSAQLRAGAHQPQHFGDGTRLSIL.

The chain employs TRBV7-3 and TRBJ2-1; 7 bases are a match to TRBD2. Trimming at V came to 4 bases and at J to 4 bases, leaving 7 bases not matched to a gene. CDR1 is SGHTA, CDR2 FQGTGA, per germline. The CDR3 extends over 15 amino acids. The CDR3 DNA follows: TGTGCCAGCAGCTCACCGGGACTAACGTACAATGAGCAGTTCTTC. This codes for CASSSPGLTYNEQFF.

The chain links TRBV18 to TRBJ2-7; 12 bases fit TRBD2. The CDR3 is 16 amino acids. With V trimmed by 3 bases and J by 2 bases, 5 bases remained unmatched. Per germline, CDR1 KGHSH and CDR2 LQKENI. For the CDR3, the DNA is TGTGCCAGCTCACCCCGGACTAGCGGGAAACCCTACGAGCAGTACTTC. Its translation: CASSPRTSGKPYEQYF.

The chain carries TRBV5-1 and TRBJ2-1; the match to TRBD2 covers 11 bases. Germline trimming cut 0 bases from V and 2 bases from J; bases unmatched to any gene: 13. Germline CDR1 is SGHRS and CDR2 is YFSETQ. This CDR3 has 20 residues. CDR3 loop: CASSLDVGLAGSGPYNEQFF. The CDR3 DNA follows: TGCGCCAGCAGCTTGGACGTAGGACTAGCGGGTTCCGGCCCCTACAATGAGCAGTTCTTC.

This sequence joins TRBV12-3 or TRBV12-4 and TRBJ1-1, with D possibly TRBD1 on 5 matching bases. This CDR3 has 13 amino acids. V was clipped by 3 bases and J by 5 bases, with 10 bases between them. The DNA for the CDR3 is TGTGCCAGCAGTTTGGGAGGGGTGACTGAAGCTTTCTTT. Its translation: CASSLGGVTEAFF.

The chain has TRBV7-3 and TRBJ2-3; 10 positions match TRBD2. The junction had 5 bases not matched to a gene; V was cut back by 5 bases and J by 0 bases. Germline CDR1 reads SGHTA; CDR2 reads FQGTGA. The CDR3 runs 16 residues. The CDR3 protein is CASSTGLALSTDTQYF. The CDR3 DNA reads as TGTGCCAGCAGCACGGGACTAGCGTTAAGCACAGATACGCAGTATTTT.

In this sample, this clone turned up once. This sequence joins TRBV10-3 and TRBJ1-1, with D uncertain. The CDR3 loop spans 17 amino acids. V gave up 0 bases and J gave up 5 bases, with 19 bases separating them. From germline, CDR1 is ENHRY and CDR2 SYGVKD. CDR3 sequence: CAISESAAGRVQTEAFF. In DNA form, the CDR3 reads TGTGCCATCAGTGAGTCGGCGGCGGGTAGGGTACAAACTGAAGCTTTCTTT.

The genes are TRBV7-5 and TRBJ2-7; TRBD2, the table's D call, was not compared with the DNA. TRBV7-5 is a listed pseudogene. The CDR3 sequence is 15 residues long. DNA for the CDR3: TGTGCCAGAAGCTTATGTAGCCCTAGCTCCTACGAGCAGTACTTC. It yields the protein CARSLCSPSSYEQYF.

V usage is TRBV5-4 and J usage is TRBJ2-1; 8 bases line up with TRBD2. Germline-derived CDR1 and CDR2 are SGHNT and YYREEE (reference sequence). Trimming cost V 3 bases and J 10 bases; bases outside gene matches: 15. The CDR3 totals 16 residues. The CDR3 DNA reads as TGTGCCAGCAGCTCTGGCCAGCGGGAGTACAATGGAGAGCAGTTCTTC. It specifies CASSSGQREYNGEQFF.

This chain connects TRBV27 to TRBJ1-5, with D tentatively TRBD1 (5 bases). V was shortened by 0 bases and J by 0 bases, with 9 bases between the two germline ends. The CDR3 has 16 amino acids. Looked up from germline, CDR1 is MNHEY and CDR2 is SMNVEV (reference sequence). This chain's CDR3 is CASSLSGGYSNQPQHF. The DNA of the CDR3 is TGTGCCAGCAGTTTATCGGGGGGGTATAGCAATCAGCCCCAGCATTTT.

This clone appeared a single time. The J gene is TRBJ1-1, the V gene TRBV2, with 8 bases identical to TRBD1. The CDR3 covers 12 residues. Germline V CDR1 and CDR2: SNHLY, FYNNEI. Losses at the gene ends were 6 bases for V and 8 bases for J; bases not matched to a gene: 5. CDR3 sequence: CASSGQGLEAFF. CDR3 coding DNA: TGTGCCAGCAGCGGACAGGGTTTGGAAGCTTTCTTT. Based on the CDR3 plus reference TRBV2 and TRBJ1-1, the full variable domain is EPEVTQTPSHQVTQMGQEVILRCVPISNHLYFYWYRQILGQKVEFLVSFYNNEISEKSEIFDDQFSVERPDGSNFTLKIRSTKLEDSAMYFCASSGQGLEAFFGQGTRLTVV.

The chain is built from TRBV28 and TRBJ1-5; D gene unclear. Germline assignment: CDR1 MDHEN and CDR2 SYDVKM. Deletions cut 7 bases from V and 0 bases from J, with 10 bases between. There are 14 residues in the CDR3. CDR3 DNA sequence: TGTGCCAGCAAAAGTCCTAGTAGCAATCAGCCCCAGCATTTT. It codes for CASKSPSSNQPQHF.

The chain employs TRBV6-6 and TRBJ1-5; D is possibly TRBD1 (5 bases). CDR1 is MNHNY, CDR2 SVGAGI, per germline (reference sequence). The CDR3 is made up of 14 amino acids. V was pared by 6 bases and J by 2 bases, with 11 bases between. The CDR3 protein is CASSRGTGNQPQHF. The CDR3 nucleotides read TGTGCCAGCAGCCGCGGGACGGGCAATCAGCCCCAGCATTTT.